These 14 T cell receptor beta chains originate from one sample sequenced in a study of CD8 T cells in ankylosing spondylitis. From the 5' RACE reads, TCRdb called clonotypes with MiXCR, one entry per CDR3 protein. Here the sample spans fewer than 500,000 distinct CDR3 sequences, around 24% being singletons. The study, taken as a whole, reports: Within ankylosing spondylitis blood, a TCR beta motif made up of under 10 highly homologous variants appeared to be characteristic.

These receptors are not linked to any known antigen. Sequencing was performed on blood, either unsorted or a sorted T cell fraction (not recorded which). The receptors were gathered from a male donor with ankylosing spondylitis.

This clonotype was found a few times. This chain connects TRBV5-1 to TRBJ1-1, with D perhaps matching TRBD1 (5 bases). In germline, CDR1 is SGHRS, CDR2 YFSETQ. V lost 3 bases and J lost 8, with 14 bases in between. CDR3 length equals 13 residues. The CDR3 DNA reads TGCGCCAGCAGCTCCGGACAACTAGAGGAAGCTTTCTTT. Translation: CASSSGQLEEAFF.

The sample holds many counts of this clonotype. The chain employs TRBV20-1 and TRBJ2-7, with 9 bases identical to TRBD2. Germline V gene sequence: CDR1 DFQATT, CDR2 SNEGSKA (reference sequence). The V gene end was trimmed by 4 bases and the J gene end by 4 bases; junction bases not matched to a gene: 8. This CDR3 spans 14 amino acids. CDR3 in DNA: TGCAGTGCTATCGGACTAGCGAGGGGGTACGAGCAGTACTTC. It yields the protein CSAIGLARGYEQYF.

The sample holds a few counts of this clonotype. J is TRBJ2-1 and V is TRBV7-8, with TRBD2 matching over 9 bases. The V gene's germline CDR1 is SGHVS and CDR2 FQNEAQ. CDR3 length: 17 amino acids. V was pared by 1 base and J by 3 bases, with 7 bases of the junction left unmatched. CDR3 coding DNA: TGTGCCAGCAGCTTAGGGACTAGCGCCTTCGACTACAATGAGCAGTTCTTC. Its translation is CASSLGTSAFDYNEQFF.

The V and J genes are TRBV7-6 and TRBJ1-3; 9 bases match TRBD1. CDR1 SGHVS and CDR2 FNYEAQ come from the germline V gene. V shed 5 bases and J 6 bases; nucleotides not matched to a gene: 8. The CDR3 is 15 residues long. The CDR3 sequence is CASSPGQGRENTIYF. CDR3 nucleotides: TGTGCCAGCAGCCCGGGACAGGGCAGAGAAAACACCATATATTTT. The whole variable domain, remainder taken from reference TRBV7-6 and TRBJ1-3, is GAGVSQSPRYKVTKRGQDVALRCDPISGHVSLYWYRQALGQGPEFLTYFNYEAQQDKSGLPNDRFSAERPEGSISTLTIQRTEQRDSAMYRCASSPGQGRENTIYFGEGSWLTVV.

V gene TRBV12-3 or TRBV12-4 combines with J gene TRBJ2-1; D is possibly TRBD2 (6 bases). The CDR3 totals 14 residues. V dropped 6 bases and J dropped 15 bases, with 24 bases sitting between them. The CDR3 here is CASSRGIRDVRAFF. CDR3 DNA sequence: TGTGCCAGCAGCCGGGGGATTCGGGACGTAAGGGCGTTCTTC.

This chain joins TRBV18 and TRBJ1-1, with D uncertain. Germline V gives CDR1 KGHSH, CDR2 LQKENI. This CDR3 has 15 residues. Trimming stripped 6 bases from V and 3 bases from J, with 17 bases between. The CDR3 region has the DNA TGTGCCAGCTCGTCGACGGTGATGGATGACACTGAAGCTTTCTTT. Protein product: CASSSTVMDDTEAFF.

This clonotype was observed a few times. This rearrangement joins TRBV6-1 to TRBJ2-7; D is perhaps TRBD1 (6 bases). Germline V gene lookup returns CDR1 MNHNS and CDR2 SASEGT. The V gene lost 6 bases and the J gene lost 2 bases, with 11 bases spanning the gap. The CDR3 covers 13 residues. The CDR3 sequence: CASSLRQAYEQYF. CDR3 coding DNA: TGTGCCAGCAGCCTACGACAGGCCTACGAGCAGTACTTC.

This chain connects TRBV6-5 to TRBJ2-7; D may be TRBD1 (5 bases). In germline, CDR1 is MNHEY, CDR2 SVGAGI. V was shortened by 2 bases and J by 0 bases, with 8 bases between the two germline ends. This CDR3 is 14 amino acids long. CDR3 in amino acids: CASSYRQSSYEQYF. CDR3 sequence (DNA): TGTGCCAGCAGTTACAGACAGAGCTCCTACGAGCAGTACTTC.

This clonotype has a handful of counts. The chain is built from TRBV7-9 and TRBJ2-3; 8 bases fit TRBD1. Per germline, CDR1 SEHNR and CDR2 FQNEAQ (reference sequence). V trimming: 3 bases; J trimming: 3 bases; junction bases outside the gene matches: 5. The CDR3 length is 15 residues. CDR3 region: CASSLTGVRTDTQYF. CDR3 nucleotides: TGTGCCAGCAGCTTGACAGGGGTACGGACAGATACGCAGTATTTT.

This clonotype was observed a handful of times. The V gene is TRBV7-2, the J gene TRBJ1-6, with 10 bases lining up with TRBD1. CDR1 and CDR2 (germline): SGHTA, FQGNSA. The CDR3 spans 17 residues. V dropped 1 base and J dropped 8; count of bases not matched to a gene: 8. CDR3 nucleotide sequence: TGTGCCAGCAGCTTAGGGGACAGGGGTCTGGTTTATTCACCCCTCCACTTT. This codes for CASSLGDRGLVYSPLHF.

The V gene is TRBV20-1, the J gene TRBJ2-3; tentatively, D is TRBD2 (6 bases). The V and J ends lost 7 bases and 6 bases respectively, with 14 bases between them. Per the germline V gene, CDR1 is DFQATT and CDR2 is SNEGSKA (reference sequence). The CDR3 extends over 12 amino acids. CDR3 nucleotide sequence: TGCAGTGTTACGGCAGGGAGGGATACGCAGTATTTT. Translated, it gives CSVTAGRDTQYF.

This clonotype was seen a single time. This chain connects TRBV6-5 to TRBJ2-7; tentative D call: TRBD1 (5 bases). Germline loops: CDR1 MNHEY, CDR2 SVGAGI. This CDR3 spans 13 amino acids. V was shortened by 4 bases and J by 3 bases, with 10 bases between the two germline ends. The CDR3: CASSSDRVYEQYF. CDR3 DNA: TGTGCCAGCAGTTCCGACAGAGTCTACGAGCAGTACTTC.

J is TRBJ1-1 and V is TRBV20-1; no reliable D call. V shed 6 bases and J shed 1 base, with 18 bases lying between them. The CDR3 contains 15 residues. Germline CDR1 DFQATT, CDR2 SNEGSKA (reference sequence). CDR3 nucleotides: TGCAGTGCAACCCCCCTTTTGGGCTGGAACACTGAAGCTTTCTTT. Protein sequence: CSATPLLGWNTEAFF.

V usage is TRBV7-2 and J usage is TRBJ2-5; 7 nucleotides agree with TRBD1. This CDR3 region has 14 residues. Germline V CDR1 and CDR2: SGHTA, FQGNSA. V dropped 1 base and J dropped 7; count of bases not matched to a gene: 6. CDR3 sequence (DNA): TGTGCCAGCAGCTTAGACAGGGGAAGTAGGACCCAGTACTTC. It codes for CASSLDRGSRTQYF.